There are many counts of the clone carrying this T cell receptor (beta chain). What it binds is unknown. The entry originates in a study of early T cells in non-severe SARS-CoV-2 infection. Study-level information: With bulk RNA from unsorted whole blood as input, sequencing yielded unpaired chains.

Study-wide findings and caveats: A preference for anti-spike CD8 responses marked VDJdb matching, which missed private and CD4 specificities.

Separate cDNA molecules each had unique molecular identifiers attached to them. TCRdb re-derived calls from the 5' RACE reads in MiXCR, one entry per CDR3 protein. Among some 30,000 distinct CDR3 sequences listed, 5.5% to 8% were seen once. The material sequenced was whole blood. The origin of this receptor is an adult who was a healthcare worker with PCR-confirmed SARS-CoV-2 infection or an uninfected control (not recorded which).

The CDR3 reads CSARRLGGYNEQFF. CDR3 bases: TGCAGTGCTAGGAGACTAGGGGGCTACAATGAGCAGTTCTTC. This chain connects TRBV20-1 to TRBJ2-1; D tentatively fits TRBD1 or TRBD2 (6 bases each). CDR1 and CDR2 (germline): DFQATT, SNEGSKA (reference sequence). The V end lost 3 bases, the J end lost 3 bases, and 12 bases lay between the germline ends. The CDR3 consists of 14 residues.